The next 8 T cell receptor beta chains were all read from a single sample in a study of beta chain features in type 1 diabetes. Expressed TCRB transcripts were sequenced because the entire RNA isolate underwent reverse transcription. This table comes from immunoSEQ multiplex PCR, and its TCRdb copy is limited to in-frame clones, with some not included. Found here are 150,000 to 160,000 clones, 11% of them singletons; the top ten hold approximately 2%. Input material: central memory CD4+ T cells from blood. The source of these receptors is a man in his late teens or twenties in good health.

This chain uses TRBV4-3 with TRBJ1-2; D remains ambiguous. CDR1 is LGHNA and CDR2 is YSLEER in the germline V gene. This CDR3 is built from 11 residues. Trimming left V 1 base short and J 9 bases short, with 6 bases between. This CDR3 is CASSQAGSYTF. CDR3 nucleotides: TGCGCCAGCAGCCAAGCCGGGAGCTACACCTTC.

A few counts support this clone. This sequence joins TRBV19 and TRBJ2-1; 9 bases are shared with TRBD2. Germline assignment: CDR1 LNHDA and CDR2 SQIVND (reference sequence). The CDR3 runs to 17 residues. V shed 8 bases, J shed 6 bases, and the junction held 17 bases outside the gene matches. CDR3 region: CASLPRFGAGGFNEQFF. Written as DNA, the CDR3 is TGTGCCAGTCTCCCCAGGTTCGGAGCGGGGGGTTTCAATGAGCAGTTCTTC. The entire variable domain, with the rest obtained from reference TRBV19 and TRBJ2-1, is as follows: DGGITQSPKYLFRKEGQNVTLSCEQNLNHDAMYWYRQDPGQGLRLIYYSQIVNDFQKGDIAEGYSVSREKKESFPLTVTSAQKNPTAFYLCASLPRFGAGGFNEQFFGPGTRLTVL.

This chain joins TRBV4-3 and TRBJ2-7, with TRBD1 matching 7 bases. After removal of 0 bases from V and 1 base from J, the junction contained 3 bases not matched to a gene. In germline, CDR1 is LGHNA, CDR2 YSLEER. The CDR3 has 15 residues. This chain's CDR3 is CASSQDGTASYEQYF. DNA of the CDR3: TGCGCCAGCAGCCAAGATGGGACAGCGTCCTACGAGCAGTACTTC.

CDR3 sequence reads: CASSQLSGTNEKLFF. The DNA of the CDR3 is TGTGCCAGCAGTCAACTCTCGGGCACTAATGAAAAACTGTTTTTT. The V gene is TRBV2, the J gene TRBJ1-4; no reliable D call. The CDR3 contains 15 residues. V was trimmed by 5 bases and J by 2 bases, leaving 12 bases between them. The V gene's germline CDR1 is SNHLY and CDR2 FYNNEI.

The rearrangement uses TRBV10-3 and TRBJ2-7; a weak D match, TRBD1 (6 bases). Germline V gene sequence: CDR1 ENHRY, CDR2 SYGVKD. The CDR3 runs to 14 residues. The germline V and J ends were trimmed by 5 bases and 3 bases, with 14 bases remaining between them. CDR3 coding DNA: TGTGCCATCAGTCCCCGGGACAACCACTACGAGCAGTACTTC. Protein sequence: CAISPRDNHYEQYF.

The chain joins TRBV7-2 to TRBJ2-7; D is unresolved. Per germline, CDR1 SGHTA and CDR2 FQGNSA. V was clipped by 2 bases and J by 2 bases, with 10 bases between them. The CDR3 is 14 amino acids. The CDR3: CASSLWAVAYEQYF. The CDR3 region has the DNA TGTGCCAGCAGCTTATGGGCGGTAGCCTACGAGCAGTACTTC.

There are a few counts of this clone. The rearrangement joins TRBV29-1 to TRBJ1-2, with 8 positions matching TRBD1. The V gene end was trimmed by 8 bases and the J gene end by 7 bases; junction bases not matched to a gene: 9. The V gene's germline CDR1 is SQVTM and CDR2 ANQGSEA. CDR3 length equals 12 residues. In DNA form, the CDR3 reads TGCAGCACGGGGCAGGGGGCGGCTGGCTACACCTTC. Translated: CSTGQGAAGYTF. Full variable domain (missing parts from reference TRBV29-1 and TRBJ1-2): SAVISQKPSRDICQRGTSLTIQCQVDSQVTMMFWYRQQPGQSLTLIATANQGSEATYESGFVIDKFPISRPNLTFSTLTVSNMSPEDSSIYLCSTGQGAAGYTFGSGTRLTVV.

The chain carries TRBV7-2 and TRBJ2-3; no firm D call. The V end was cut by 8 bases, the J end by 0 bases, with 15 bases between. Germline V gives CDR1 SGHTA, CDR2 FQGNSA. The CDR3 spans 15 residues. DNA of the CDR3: TGTGCCAGCTCACCCAAGGGCGGCAGCACAGATACGCAGTATTTT. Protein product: CASSPKGGSTDTQYF.